This is a list of T cell receptor beta chains from one sample in a study of vaccination effects on CD4 cells after COVID-19. Antigens for these TCRs are unknown. TCRdb's copy holds only in-frame clones and misses some; the assay was immunoSEQ multiplex PCR. Here the sample spans tens of thousands of clones, around 79% being singletons. The sample in question was CD4+ T cells from PBMCs cultured without peptide, obtained after COVID-19 vaccination. The source is a human donor who received a COVID-19 vaccine. Both conserved end residues are part of each CDR3. D genes are given only for firm matches.

>TRBV7-8|NA
CASSLGGPTGELFF
>TRBV7-9|TRBD2
CASSRQRGNTGELFF
>TRBV30|NA
CAWSEGLDGYTF
>TRBV28|NA
CASGGYNEQFF
>TRBV5-1|NA
CASSSGGGNEKLFF
>TRBV7-9|NA
CASSMGRSTDTQYF
>TRBV7-9|NA
CASSSRRSGNTIYF
>TRBV6-5|TRBD1
CASRRTGTEKVLHF
>TRBV6-2/TRBV6-3|NA
CASSYSRVVQPQHF
>TRBV6-5|NA
CASSTGDTQYF
>TRBV29-1|NA
CSVWRVYTEAFF
>TRBV6-2/TRBV6-3|NA
CASSYVGDQPQHF
>TRBV5-5|NA
CASSKTLPSNTGELFF
>TRBV5-1|NA
CASSLDLGRVNTIYF
>TRBV5-8|NA
CASSFVVGSLQETQYF
>TRBV18|NA
CASSLEGTGYTF
>TRBV7-2|NA
CASSLGPANYGYTF
>TRBV14|NA
CASSQGRNTEAFF